This is a list of T cell receptor beta chains from one sample in a study of T cells in Graves' hyperthyroidism and ophthalmopathy. TCRdb reanalysed the multiplex PCR reads using MiXCR and keeps one entry per CDR3 protein. The top ten clones hold approximately 49% of a sample with 300,000 to 400,000 distinct CDR3 sequences, around a sixth of them seen once. What was sequenced was blood. All receptors come from a woman between 45 and 60 years old with Graves' hyperthyroidism. Each CDR3 is given with its conserved first and last residue. Each record gives: V gene, J gene, CDR3 protein.

v_gene: TRBV28; j_gene: TRBJ2-1; CDR3aa: CASSLFLSRDGRGYNEQFF
v_gene: TRBV27; j_gene: TRBJ1-2; CDR3aa: CASSQTIWLGKGANGYTF
v_gene: TRBV4-1; j_gene: TRBJ2-2; CDR3aa: CASSPQGRPSNTGELFF
v_gene: TRBV12-3/TRBV12-4; j_gene: TRBJ1-2; CDR3aa: CASTTNPRDGYTF
v_gene: TRBV11-1; j_gene: TRBJ2-5; CDR3aa: CASSPPRGFQETQYF
v_gene: TRBV2; j_gene: TRBJ2-1; CDR3aa: CASSPGSNEQFF
v_gene: TRBV27; j_gene: TRBJ2-3; CDR3aa: CASSARVLQHTDTQYF
v_gene: TRBV6-1; j_gene: TRBJ2-3; CDR3aa: CASSGSWSGGRGTQYF
v_gene: TRBV11-2; j_gene: TRBJ2-1; CDR3aa: CASTPGRLAAYNEQFF
v_gene: TRBV20-1; j_gene: TRBJ2-7; CDR3aa: CSASSSGPYEQYF
v_gene: TRBV11-2; j_gene: TRBJ1-1; CDR3aa: CASSAHRGNTEAFF
v_gene: TRBV11-2; j_gene: TRBJ2-1; CDR3aa: CASSFVNEQFF
v_gene: TRBV18; j_gene: TRBJ1-1; CDR3aa: CASSPTGGRGGTEAFF
v_gene: TRBV6-1; j_gene: TRBJ2-5; CDR3aa: CASHRGGQKETQYF
v_gene: TRBV10-3; j_gene: TRBJ1-2; CDR3aa: CAISDQNRYGYTF
v_gene: TRBV19; j_gene: TRBJ2-1; CDR3aa: CASTLGTSGMGNEQFF
v_gene: TRBV2; j_gene: TRBJ2-2; CDR3aa: CASSLRDRTTGELFF
v_gene: TRBV2; j_gene: TRBJ1-1; CDR3aa: CASKIGGVDEAFF
v_gene: TRBV11-2; j_gene: TRBJ2-3; CDR3aa: CASSFRGRSTDTQYF
v_gene: TRBV5-1; j_gene: TRBJ2-2; CDR3aa: CASSLASQSVTGELFF
v_gene: TRBV20-1; j_gene: TRBJ1-1; CDR3aa: CRPTHGNTEAFF
v_gene: TRBV9; j_gene: TRBJ2-1; CDR3aa: CASSFQREVGGSLSSSSYNEQFF
v_gene: TRBV7-2; j_gene: TRBJ2-5; CDR3aa: CASSFPGTSYGETQYF
v_gene: TRBV5-1; j_gene: TRBJ2-1; CDR3aa: CASSLGYVSSYNEQFF
v_gene: TRBV12-3/TRBV12-4; j_gene: TRBJ1-6; CDR3aa: CASSLARAGSSYNSPLHF
v_gene: TRBV20-1; j_gene: TRBJ2-7; CDR3aa: CSARDYFSYEQYF